The 28 T cell receptor beta chains listed next were all sequenced from one sample in a study of T cells after posttransplantation cyclophosphamide. Sequenced by immunoSEQ multiplex PCR; TCRdb stores in-frame clones only, minus some. Of around 50,000 clones listed, almost 95% were seen once; the top ten hold around 3%. Sequenced material: PBMCs. These receptors were obtained from a woman aged 45-59 years in good health and a related stem cell transplant donor.

The chain recombines TRBV19 with TRBJ2-7, with TRBD1 identical over 7 bases. Germline V CDR1 and CDR2: LNHDA, SQIVND (reference sequence). The CDR3 is made up of 14 amino acids. V lost 5 bases, J lost 5 bases, and 9 bases stayed unmatched. The CDR3 nucleotides read TGTGCCAGTAGTCCCATGACAGGGACGAACGAGCAGTACTTC. This encodes CASSPMTGTNEQYF.

The V call is TRBV27, the J call TRBJ1-5; D remains unclear. CDR3 length: 13 residues. Germline loops: CDR1 MNHEY, CDR2 SMNVEV (reference sequence). The V gene lost 2 bases and the J gene lost 3 bases, with 5 bases spanning the gap. CDR3 nucleotides: TGTGCCAGCAGTTTAGGCCCCAATCAGCCCCAGCATTTT. It specifies CASSLGPNQPQHF.

CDR3 DNA: TGTGCCGGAGGGGGCCAGGGGCCCATAGATACGCAGTATTTT. Its protein is CAGGGQGPIDTQYF. The chain couples TRBV28 to TRBJ2-3; a possible D gene is TRBD1 (7 bases). The CDR3 sequence is 14 residues long. Germline-derived CDR1 and CDR2 are MDHEN and SYDVKM. Trimming cost V 11 bases and J 5 bases, with 20 bases left between them.

The chain is built from TRBV29-1 and TRBJ1-6; 9 positions agree with TRBD1. This CDR3 is built from 12 residues. The germline gives CDR1 SQVTM, CDR2 ANQGSEA. Trimming took 4 bases from V and 10 from J; bases not matched to a gene: 2. CDR3 residues: CSVGDRDSPLHF. As DNA, the CDR3 is TGCAGCGTTGGGGACAGGGACTCACCCCTCCACTTT.

In its sample, this clone was seen once. The chain has TRBV19 and TRBJ2-7, with 7 bases lining up with TRBD2. The CDR3 sequence is 14 residues long. The ends lost 1 base at V and 0 bases at J; junction bases unmatched: 0. Germline-derived CDR1 and CDR2 are LNHDA and SQIVND (reference sequence). The CDR3 DNA sequence: TGTGCCAGTAGTATAGCGGGAGGCTCCTACGAGCAGTACTTC. It yields the protein CASSIAGGSYEQYF.

The V call is TRBV27, the J call TRBJ2-7, with 7 positions matching TRBD2. The CDR3 has 15 amino acids. The germline CDR1 and CDR2 sequences are MNHEY and SMNVEV (reference sequence). The J segment lost 7 bases and the V segment lost 5 bases, leaving 14 bases of the junction unmatched. The CDR3 sequence is CASSLGRWGGGEQYF. The CDR3 DNA reads as TGTGCCAGCAGTCTGGGACGTTGGGGCGGGGGAGAGCAGTACTTC.

This chain joins TRBV4-1 and TRBJ2-3; D is perhaps TRBD2 (5 bases). Germline lookup yields CDR1 MGHRA and CDR2 YSYEKL. Trimming cost V 1 base and J 3 bases, with 14 bases left between them. This CDR3 has 16 residues. The CDR3 coding sequence is TGCGCCAGCAGCCAAGTGGATCAGGTAGCGACAGATACGCAGTATTTT. Protein product: CASSQVDQVATDTQYF.

This chain uses TRBV5-1 with TRBJ1-1; perhaps TRBD1 as D (6 bases). Per the germline V gene, CDR1 is SGHRS and CDR2 is YFSETQ. This CDR3 has 15 residues. The V end was cut by 1 base, the J end by 1 base, with 11 bases between. The CDR3 region is CASSLSGQSNTEAFF. The CDR3 DNA is TGCGCCAGCAGCTTGTCGGGACAATCGAACACTGAAGCTTTCTTT.

V and J are TRBV19 and TRBJ1-5; D is unresolved. V lost 6 bases and J lost 5, with 17 bases in between. The CDR3 is 15 residues long. From germline, CDR1 is LNHDA and CDR2 SQIVND (reference sequence). The CDR3, as DNA: TGTGCCAGTAGCCGTGATGACGGGGTCCATCAGCCCCAGCATTTT. Translation gives CASSRDDGVHQPQHF. Variable domain in full (rest from reference TRBV19 and TRBJ1-5): DGGITQSPKYLFRKEGQNVTLSCEQNLNHDAMYWYRQDPGQGLRLIYYSQIVNDFQKGDIAEGYSVSREKKESFPLTVTSAQKNPTAFYLCASSRDDGVHQPQHFGDGTRLSIL.

The genes are TRBV12-5 and TRBJ2-7, with 9 positions matching TRBD2. The germline V gene has CDR1 LGHNT and CDR2 FRNRAP. The V and J ends lost 9 bases and 2 bases, in that order; junction bases with no gene match: 5. The CDR3 length is 13 residues. CDR3 nucleotides: TGTGCTAGCCTAGCGGGGAAGGCCTACGAGCAGTACTTC. Its protein is CASLAGKAYEQYF. The complete variable domain, with remaining parts taken from reference TRBV12-5 and TRBJ2-7, reads DARVTQTPRHKVTEMGQEVTMRCQPILGHNTVFWYRQTMMQGLELLAYFRNRAPLDDSGMPKDRFSAEMPDATLATLKIQPSEPRDSAVYFCASLAGKAYEQYFGPGTRLTVT.

The chain is built from TRBV6-1 and TRBJ2-5, with D unresolved. This CDR3 has 13 amino acids. Germline V gene lookup returns CDR1 MNHNS and CDR2 SASEGT. V shed 6 bases and J shed 7 bases, with 15 bases lying between them. The CDR3 nucleotides are TGTGCCAGCAGGGAAAACCCAACGGGGACCCAGTACTTC. Encoded protein: CASRENPTGTQYF.

The chain employs TRBV7-2 and TRBJ2-2; a weak D match, TRBD1 (5 bases). The V end lost 1 base, the J end lost 1 base, and 13 bases lay between the germline ends. Germline CDR1 is SGHTA and CDR2 is FQGNSA. CDR3 length: 17 amino acids. CDR3 nucleotides: TGTGCCAGCAGCTTAGACCCGCAGGGAAAGAACACCGGGGAGCTGTTTTTT. Amino acid sequence: CASSLDPQGKNTGELFF.

This sequence joins TRBV12-5 and TRBJ2-7; TRBD1 matches 11 bases. Germline V lookup: CDR1 LGHNT, CDR2 FRNRAP. The CDR3 spans 14 residues. The V segment lost 6 bases and the J segment 7 bases; nucleotides outside the gene matches: 8. CDR3 DNA sequence: TGTGCTAGTGGCCCCGGACAGGGGGCTAATGAGCAGTACTTC. Protein sequence: CASGPGQGANEQYF.

The chain combines TRBV19 with TRBJ2-3; 10 nucleotides match TRBD2. The CDR3 sequence is 14 residues long. V shed 7 bases and J 5 bases; nucleotides not matched to a gene: 6. Germline values: CDR1 LNHDA, CDR2 SQIVND (reference sequence). The chain's CDR3 is CASNVAGGIDTQYF. CDR3 DNA sequence: TGTGCCAGTAATGTAGCGGGGGGTATAGATACGCAGTATTTT.

The CDR3 DNA is TGTGCCAGCAGTGAATCGGACAGGACGAACACTGAAGCTTTCTTT. It translates to CASSESDRTNTEAFF. V gene TRBV25-1 combines with J gene TRBJ1-1, with 7 bases matching TRBD1. Germline V gene lookup returns CDR1 MGHDK and CDR2 SYGVNS. This CDR3 comprises 15 residues. Trimming took 1 base from V and 1 from J; bases not matched to a gene: 3.

The CDR3: CAWTGGTGTNYGYTF. DNA for the CDR3: TGTGCCTGGACTGGGGGGACAGGGACTAACTATGGCTACACCTTC. This rearrangement joins TRBV30 to TRBJ1-2; 9 bases line up with TRBD1. V was clipped by 4 bases and J by 0 bases; unmatched bases: 6. CDR1 GTSNPN and CDR2 SVGIG come from the germline V gene (reference sequence). CDR3 length: 15 amino acids.

The table lists this clone with a few counts. The chain uses TRBV10-3 and TRBJ2-1; the match to TRBD2 covers 13 bases. The germline V gene encodes CDR1 ENHRY and CDR2 SYGVKD. With V trimmed by 2 bases and J by 5 bases, 3 bases remained unmatched. The CDR3 runs to 16 residues. The CDR3: CAISEALAGGHNEQFF. CDR3 nucleotide sequence: TGTGCCATCAGTGAGGCACTAGCGGGAGGGCACAATGAGCAGTTCTTC.

The CDR3: CASSRSATNEKLFF. CDR3 in DNA: TGTGCCAGCTCACGGTCGGCAACTAATGAAAAACTGTTTTTT. The J gene is TRBJ1-4, the V gene TRBV18; D is ambiguous. The germline V gene encodes CDR1 KGHSH and CDR2 LQKENI. Trimming left V 4 bases short and J 0 bases short, with 6 bases between. The CDR3 is made up of 14 amino acids.

The chain employs TRBV4-2 and TRBJ2-5; tentative D call: TRBD2 (5 bases). Germline V gene sequence: CDR1 LGHNA, CDR2 YNFKEQ. Trimming took off 3 bases at V and 3 bases at J, with 8 bases between the two ends. The CDR3 is 13 residues long. This chain's CDR3 is CASSQDSEETQYF. As DNA, the CDR3 is TGTGCCAGCAGCCAGGATAGCGAAGAGACCCAGTACTTC.

The rearrangement joins TRBV7-3 to TRBJ2-3; 11 positions match TRBD2. CDR1 is SGHTA, CDR2 FQGTGA, per germline. V was pared by 0 bases and J by 5 bases, with 10 bases of the junction left unmatched. The CDR3 runs to 18 residues. In DNA, the CDR3 is TGTGCCAGCAGCTTAACCTCCATCCTAGCGGGAGGTAGAGATACGCAGTATTTT. Its translation is CASSLTSILAGGRDTQYF.

The rearrangement uses TRBV14 and TRBJ1-1; D call uncertain. Germline CDR1 SGHDN, CDR2 FVKESK. The CDR3 runs to 15 residues. Trimming removed 0 bases from V and 1 base from J, with 9 bases in between. This CDR3 reads CASSQDYLANTEAFF. CDR3 sequence (DNA): TGTGCCAGCAGCCAAGATTATTTGGCGAACACTGAAGCTTTCTTT. Filled out from reference TRBV14 and TRBJ1-1, the complete variable domain reads EAGVTQFPSHSVIEKGQTVTLRCDPISGHDNLYWYRRVMGKEIKFLLHFVKESKQDESGMPNNRFLAERTGGTYSTLKVQPAELEDSGVYFCASSQDYLANTEAFFGQGTRLTVV.

This clone appeared a few times. The gene calls are TRBV2 and TRBJ2-7, with 9 bases lining up with TRBD1. Germline trimming cut 6 bases from V and 3 bases from J; bases unmatched to any gene: 18. Per germline, CDR1 SNHLY and CDR2 FYNNEI. The CDR3 totals 18 residues. The chain's CDR3 is CASRPASFADRGNYEQYF. The DNA of the CDR3 is TGTGCCAGCAGGCCGGCCTCGTTCGCGGACAGGGGCAACTACGAGCAGTACTTC.

V gene TRBV5-1 combines with J gene TRBJ2-7; D gene uncertain. This CDR3 has 15 residues. V was cut by 4 bases and J by 0 bases, with 14 bases left in between. The germline V gene has CDR1 SGHRS and CDR2 YFSETQ. The CDR3 DNA follows: TGCGCCAGCAGCCTGAACCCACCTAGCTCCTACGAGCAGTACTTC. Translating gives CASSLNPPSSYEQYF.

This clone occurred a few times. The chain is built from TRBV10-3 and TRBJ1-4; 9 bases map to TRBD1. This CDR3 is built from 17 residues. The J segment lost 0 bases and the V segment lost 1 base, leaving 3 bases of the junction unmatched. CDR1 and CDR2 from the germline V gene are ENHRY and SYGVKD. Here the CDR3 reads CAISEWDRATTNEKLFF. The CDR3 region has the DNA TGTGCCATCAGTGAGTGGGACAGGGCTACAACTAATGAAAAACTGTTTTTT.

V usage is TRBV7-9 and J usage is TRBJ2-2; D remains unclear. Germline V gene lookup returns CDR1 SEHNR and CDR2 FQNEAQ (reference sequence). Trimming pared 0 bases from V and 0 bases from J, leaving 5 bases between. CDR3 length: 15 amino acids. As DNA, the CDR3 is TGTGCCAGCAGCTTAGCGGCACCGAACACCGGGGAGCTGTTTTTT. Protein: CASSLAAPNTGELFF.

The chain joins TRBV5-1 to TRBJ2-1, with 9 nucleotides matching TRBD1. CDR3 size: 16 residues. CDR1 SGHRS and CDR2 YFSETQ come from the germline V gene. Unmatched junction bases numbered 7, after V lost 3 bases and J lost 3 bases. The CDR3 region has the DNA TGCGCCAGCAGCTCAGAGGACAGGGGATTCTACAATGAGCAGTTCTTC. Protein: CASSSEDRGFYNEQFF.

The genes are TRBV6-1 and TRBJ1-6, with D uncertain. The germline CDR1 and CDR2 sequences are MNHNS and SASEGT. CDR3 length: 15 residues. Trimming pared 3 bases from V and 4 bases from J, leaving 10 bases between. The CDR3 DNA reads as TGTGCCAGCAGTGATCAGAAATTATATAATTCACCCCTCCACTTT. This codes for CASSDQKLYNSPLHF.

The rearrangement joins TRBV10-2 to TRBJ2-3; 9 positions match TRBD2. With V trimmed by 7 bases and J by 5 bases, 13 bases remained unmatched. The CDR3 has 16 residues. Germline V gene sequence: CDR1 WSHSY, CDR2 SAAADI. CDR3 region: CASTSPGGRALDTQYF. CDR3 bases: TGCGCCAGCACCTCCCCGGGCGGGAGGGCCTTAGATACGCAGTATTTT.